This TCR beta chain was identified in a study of identical twins. cDNA carried unique molecular identifiers, and a universal primer site was added by template switching. Via MiXCR, TCRdb re-called the 5' RACE reads, giving one row per CDR3 protein. The table shows 1.5 million to 2 million distinct CDR3 sequences, with roughly 35% occurring only once. The ends were cut back, 2 bases at V and 15 bases at J, with 8 bases in the middle. The germline V gene has CDR1 SEHNR and CDR2 FQNEAQ (reference sequence). The CDR3 is made up of 10 amino acids. The sample comprised cord blood. V usage is TRBV7-9 and J usage is TRBJ2-1; D not resolved. This sequence originates from a newborn girl in good health. CDR3 bases: TGTGCCAGCAGCTTATCTCCGGGGTTCTTC. It specifies CASSLSPGFF.